Following are 10 T cell receptor beta chains from one sample sequenced in a study of Ad26.COV2.S vaccination and SARS-CoV-2 variants. Regarding treatment: roughly 19 received Ad26.COV2.S at low or high dose, single or two shots; five or six received placebo; per-sample allocation not given. Sampling took place 63 days after the first vaccine or placebo injection. Some clones are missing from TCRdb's copy, which holds only in-frame ones; the method was immunoSEQ multiplex PCR. The sample has 440,000 or so clones; about 90% are singletons. Sequencing used peripheral blood, obtained in a trial of Ad26.COV2.S vaccine versus placebo. The receptor set was obtained from a person aged 18 to 59 who received the Ad26.COV2.S COVID-19 vaccine or a placebo.

The V and J genes are TRBV5-1 and TRBJ1-1; the match to TRBD1 covers 8 bases. CDR1 is SGHRS and CDR2 is YFSETQ in the germline V gene. The CDR3 consists of 16 residues. V lost 2 bases and J lost 1; bases outside the gene matches: 7. The CDR3 sequence: CASSFRGQGENTEAFF. The CDR3 DNA follows: TGCGCCAGCAGCTTCAGGGGGCAAGGGGAGAACACTGAAGCTTTCTTT.

This rearrangement joins TRBV7-3 to TRBJ2-1; 9 nucleotides align to TRBD2. V lost 1 base to trimming and J lost 0 bases; unmatched junction nucleotides: 4. This CDR3 comprises 17 residues. Germline lookup yields CDR1 SGHTA and CDR2 FQGTGA. The CDR3 DNA sequence: TGTGCCAGCAGCTTAATGAGCGGGAGGAGCTCCTACAATGAGCAGTTCTTC. Translation: CASSLMSGRSSYNEQFF.

The rearrangement joins TRBV11-1 to TRBJ2-2, with D tentatively TRBD1 (6 bases). V lost 4 bases to trimming and J lost 5 bases, with 11 bases between them. Germline assignment: CDR1 SGHAT and CDR2 FQDESV (reference sequence). CDR3 size: 14 residues. CDR3 in DNA: TGTGCCAGCAGCTCCCTCAGGGGTACCGGGGAGCTGTTTTTT. Translated, it gives CASSSLRGTGELFF.

The chain employs TRBV30 and TRBJ2-3; weak D call: TRBD1 (5 bases). The CDR3 consists of 14 residues. Germline V lookup: CDR1 GTSNPN, CDR2 SVGIG (reference sequence). Trimming removed 2 bases at V and 6 bases at J, with 15 bases between. The chain's CDR3 is CAWSPKWKGDTQYF. CDR3 nucleotides: TGTGCCTGGAGTCCAAAATGGAAGGGGGATACGCAGTATTTT.

V gene TRBV4-1 combines with J gene TRBJ2-5; the D call may be TRBD1 or TRBD2 (5 bases each). CDR3 length equals 19 residues. The V gene lost 1 base and the J gene lost 1 base, with 22 bases spanning the gap. The germline CDR1 and CDR2 sequences are MGHRA and YSYEKL. For the CDR3, the DNA is TGCGCCAGCAGCCAAGTGCCGGGGCGGACACGGAGATCCCAAGAGACCCAGTACTTC. This gives the protein CASSQVPGRTRRSQETQYF.

J is TRBJ2-3 and V is TRBV5-4; D remains unclear. Per the germline V gene, CDR1 is SGHNT and CDR2 is YYREEE (reference sequence). V was trimmed by 3 bases and J by 3 bases, leaving 8 bases between them. The CDR3 is 13 amino acids. The CDR3 reads CASSYRRTDTQYF. The CDR3 DNA follows: TGTGCCAGCAGCTATCGCCGGACAGATACGCAGTATTTT. The complete variable domain, with remaining parts taken from reference TRBV5-4 and TRBJ2-3, reads ETGVTQSPTHLIKTRGQQVTLRCSSQSGHNTVSWYQQALGQGPQFIFQYYREEENGRGNFPPRFSGLQFPNYSSELNVNALELDDSALYLCASSYRRTDTQYFGPGTRLTVL.

V and J are TRBV5-1 and TRBJ2-7; 15 bases fit TRBD2. Germline CDR1 and CDR2: SGHRS and YFSETQ. V gave up 4 bases and J gave up 0 bases; unmatched junction bases: 14. The CDR3 loop spans 20 amino acids. The CDR3 protein is CASSVGLGTSGRTSSYEQYF. Here the CDR3 DNA reads TGCGCCAGCAGCGTCGGACTTGGGACTAGCGGGAGGACGAGCTCCTACGAGCAGTACTTC.

The chain is built from TRBV27 and TRBJ1-5; D is uncertain. This CDR3 contains 14 residues. Germline CDR1 MNHEY, CDR2 SMNVEV (reference sequence). The germline V and J ends were trimmed by 6 bases and 2 bases, with 11 bases remaining between them. In DNA, the CDR3 is TGTGCCAGCAGCCGGGCCGGTGGCAATCAGCCCCAGCATTTT. Residues: CASSRAGGNQPQHF.

J is TRBJ1-1 and V is TRBV2, with D possibly matching TRBD1 (6 bases). This CDR3 is 10 amino acids long. Germline CDR1 SNHLY, CDR2 FYNNEI. V was clipped by 11 bases and J by 8 bases, with 12 bases between them. The CDR3 region is CASRGGEAFF. The CDR3 DNA is TGTGCCTCCCGCGGGGGCGAAGCTTTCTTT.

This clone appeared a single time. Other DNA sequences in this sample translate to the same CDR3. The chain has TRBV5-1 and TRBJ2-7, with 9 nucleotides matching TRBD2. V lost 0 bases to trimming and J lost 3 bases; unmatched junction nucleotides: 1. CDR3 length: 14 residues. Germline lookup yields CDR1 SGHRS and CDR2 YFSETQ. Written as DNA, the CDR3 is TGCGCCAGCAGCTTGGGACTAGCGGTCTACGAGCAGTACTTC. The encoded protein is CASSLGLAVYEQYF.